This TCR beta chain was obtained from a study of shared clonotypes between healthy human individuals. Study results and caveats: Naive subsets, compared against memory subsets, generally had larger estimated richness values. Non-shared clonotypes had lower generation probabilities than those shared by all four donors.

V shed 2 bases, J shed 3 bases, and the junction held 11 bases outside the gene matches. The CDR3 is 18 residues long. Germline assignment: CDR1 SEHNR and CDR2 FQNEAQ (reference sequence). Note on this clone: Its antigen is not identified.

Cells designated naive CD8 were CD45RO-negative and were positively selected for CCR7, with terminally differentiated effector memory CD45RA+ cells excluded. Donation came from healthy HIV-negative adults that had no recent acute infections or vaccinations. The authors' processing: Quality scores were absent from the junction-only immunoSEQ sequences, so filtering differed. This table comes from immunoSEQ multiplex PCR, and its TCRdb copy is limited to in-frame clones, with some not included. V, J and clone size reflect that table, while D and trimming were determined from the DNA. The profile shows about 680,000 clones, 90% to 95% of them singletons.

The sequence was collected from a man under 40 in good health. Sequenced: naive CD8+ T cells sorted from blood. The J gene is TRBJ2-3, the V gene TRBV7-9; 10 bases match TRBD2. The CDR3 reads CASSLSSGRILGTDTQYF. CDR3 sequence (DNA): TGTGCCAGCAGCTTAAGTAGCGGGAGGATACTGGGGACAGATACGCAGTATTTT.